This TCR beta chain was found in a study of coeliac disease. Clones were sequenced by immunoSEQ multiplex PCR, and TCRdb holds only the in-frame ones, with some missing. The top ten hold about 2.7% of the sample, which has about 1,400 clones, 80% to 90% seen once. The germline V gene encodes CDR1 SGHRS and CDR2 YFSETQ. V gave up 5 bases and J gave up 1 base, with 6 bases separating them. The CDR3 loop spans 12 amino acids. The V gene is TRBV5-1, the J gene TRBJ2-5; weak D call: TRBD1 (6 bases). The sequenced sample consisted of lymphocytes from the gut lamina propria. This clonotype was sampled from a woman between 18 and 29 years old with active celiac disease. The CDR3 DNA is TGCGCCAGCAGGGACAGCCAAGAGACCCAGTACTTC. Its protein product is CASRDSQETQYF.